This T cell receptor (beta chain) emerged from a study of blood T cell repertoires in COVID-19. Study background: Whether acute or convalescent, the COVID-19 samples came from the United States, Italy and Spain. Sources were T cells, B-cell-depleted T cells, or PBMCs; the material itself was cDNA or gDNA.

As processed by the authors: Reference gene primers were amplified, and this amplification served to estimate nucleated cell counts. Sequencing was performed with immunoSEQ multiplex PCR; in TCRdb, only in-frame clones are kept and a portion is missing. The DNA gave D and trimming, while V, J and clone size come from that table. The sample lists under 200,000 clones; 82% were seen once. V lost 10 bases and J lost 5, with 14 bases in between. Germline assignment: CDR1 LNHDA and CDR2 SQIVND (reference sequence). This CDR3 is built from 12 residues. What was sequenced was peripheral blood. This chain joins TRBV19 and TRBJ1-2; no firm D call. The receptor was isolated from a woman aged 30 to 39 with acute or convalescent COVID-19. CDR3 sequence (DNA): TGTGCCACTGCCGGCGCTAGGTATGGCTACACCTTC. Its translation: CATAGARYGYTF.